The 29 T cell receptor beta chains below all came from one sample that was sequenced in a study of blood T cell repertoires in COVID-19. Measured with immunoSEQ multiplex PCR; TCRdb has only the in-frame clones, and not every one. Among about 130,000 clones listed, 90% were seen once. The sequenced sample consisted of peripheral blood. The receptor set was obtained from a man aged 60 to 69 with COVID-19, enrolled during active disease.

This chain connects TRBV5-1 to TRBJ1-2; TRBD1 matches at 11 bases. Germline V gives CDR1 SGHRS, CDR2 YFSETQ. The CDR3 extends over 14 amino acids. V lost 5 bases and J lost 7; bases outside the gene matches: 7. As DNA, the CDR3 is TGCGCCAGCAGGACAACCGGGACAGGGGGTGGCTACACCTTC. This encodes CASRTTGTGGGYTF. The full variable domain, rest sourced from reference TRBV5-1 and TRBJ1-2, is KAGVTQTPRYLIKTRGQQVTLSCSPISGHRSVSWYQQTPGQGLQFLFEYFSETQRNKGNFPGRFSGRQFSNSRSEMNVSTLELGDSALYLCASRTTGTGGGYTFGSGTRLTVV.

This chain uses TRBV18 with TRBJ2-5, with 7 positions matching TRBD1. CDR1 and CDR2 from the germline V gene are KGHSH and LQKENI. Trimming removed 6 bases from V and 4 bases from J; junction bases left unmatched: 8. CDR3 length equals 14 residues. CDR3 protein: CASSPTGAGETQYF. The CDR3 DNA follows: TGTGCCAGCTCCCCTACAGGGGCGGGAGAGACCCAGTACTTC. The whole variable domain, filled in from reference TRBV18 and TRBJ2-5, reads NAGVMQNPRHLVRRRGQEARLRCSPMKGHSHVYWYRQLPEEGLKFMVYLQKENIIDESGMPKERFSAEFPKEGPSILRIQQVVRGDSAAYFCASSPTGAGETQYFGPGTRLLVL.

This clone has only one observation. The J gene is TRBJ1-2, the V gene TRBV6-6; perhaps TRBD1 as D (5 bases). CDR1 and CDR2 (germline): MNHNY, SVGAGI (reference sequence). The V and J ends lost 2 bases and 0 bases respectively, with 10 bases between them. This CDR3 is built from 15 residues. The CDR3 DNA reads as TGTGCCAGCAGTTACGGGGCAGAGCCTAACTATGGCTACACCTTC. It codes for CASSYGAEPNYGYTF.

V gene TRBV12-3 or TRBV12-4 combines with J gene TRBJ2-7; no clear D. Trimming took 4 bases from V and 7 from J, leaving 11 bases between them. The CDR3 spans 12 residues. The CDR3 DNA is TGTGCCAGCAGTTCCGAGATCAGGGAGCAGTACTTC. Amino acids: CASSSEIREQYF.

The rearrangement uses TRBV27 and TRBJ1-2; maybe TRBD1 (6 bases). CDR1 is MNHEY and CDR2 is SMNVEV in the germline V gene (reference sequence). This CDR3 spans 14 amino acids. The V and J ends lost 6 bases and 6 bases respectively, with 17 bases between them. The CDR3 nucleotides read TGTGCCAGCAGACCGGACAGCTACCTAAATGGCTACACCTTC. Amino acid sequence: CASRPDSYLNGYTF.

The gene calls are TRBV6-5 and TRBJ2-2; TRBD1 matches 10 bases. The V gene's germline CDR1 is MNHEY and CDR2 SVGAGI. V lost 0 bases and J lost 6; bases outside the gene matches: 4. CDR3 length: 16 amino acids. The CDR3 is CASSYSTGGSSGELFF. The CDR3 DNA sequence: TGTGCCAGCAGTTACTCGACAGGGGGCTCGTCCGGGGAGCTGTTTTTT.

V usage is TRBV3-1 (or the pseudogene TRBV3-2) and J usage is TRBJ1-4; D gene uncertain. V was clipped by 3 bases and J by 3 bases, with 17 bases between them. CDR3 size: 17 residues. Germline values: CDR1 LGHDT, CDR2 YNNKEL (reference sequence). CDR3 loop: CASSQPESAQANEKLFF. The DNA of the CDR3 is TGTGCCAGCAGCCAGCCAGAATCCGCACAAGCTAATGAAAAACTGTTTTTT.

This chain links TRBV19 with TRBJ1-5; 8 bases are a match to TRBD1. The CDR3 length is 13 residues. Germline CDR1 LNHDA, CDR2 SQIVND (reference sequence). Trimming at V came to 6 bases and at J to 9 bases, leaving 7 bases not matched to a gene. CDR3 sequence reads: CASRQSGGTPQHF. The CDR3 nucleotides are TGTGCCAGTAGACAATCAGGGGGCACGCCCCAGCATTTT.

As DNA, the CDR3 is TGCAGCGTTGAGGACAGGGCTACGGATGAAAAACTGTTTTTT. This translates into CSVEDRATDEKLFF. V usage is TRBV29-1 and J usage is TRBJ1-4; 8 nucleotides align to TRBD1. The ends lost 3 bases at V and 6 bases at J; junction bases unmatched: 6. The CDR3 totals 14 residues. CDR1 and CDR2 from the germline V gene are SQVTM and ANQGSEA.

The gene calls are TRBV5-1 and TRBJ1-1; D might be TRBD1 (6 bases). There are 15 residues in the CDR3. The V end lost 0 bases, the J end lost 0 bases, and 9 bases lay between the germline ends. Germline lookup yields CDR1 SGHRS and CDR2 YFSETQ. The CDR3 loop reads CASSLDRAVNTEAFF. In nucleotides, the CDR3 is TGCGCCAGCAGCTTGGACAGGGCAGTGAACACTGAAGCTTTCTTT. Variable domain in full (rest from reference TRBV5-1 and TRBJ1-1): KAGVTQTPRYLIKTRGQQVTLSCSPISGHRSVSWYQQTPGQGLQFLFEYFSETQRNKGNFPGRFSGRQFSNSRSEMNVSTLELGDSALYLCASSLDRAVNTEAFFGQGTRLTVV.

The gene calls are TRBV28 and TRBJ2-1; 7 bases agree with TRBD2. The CDR3 consists of 15 residues. Germline lookup yields CDR1 MDHEN and CDR2 SYDVKM. V shed 7 bases, J shed 3 bases, and the junction held 9 bases outside the gene matches. CDR3 DNA: TGTGCCAGCACCTCTTTGCGGGAGAGCTACAATGAGCAGTTCTTC. It encodes CASTSLRESYNEQFF. Variable domain in full (rest from reference TRBV28 and TRBJ2-1): DVKVTQSSRYLVKRTGEKVFLECVQDMDHENMFWYRQDPGLGLRLIYFSYDVKMKEKGDIPEGYSVSREKKERFSLILESASTNQTSMYLCASTSLRESYNEQFFGPGTRLTVL.

The genes are TRBV4-3 and TRBJ2-3, with unresolved D. The CDR3 is 14 amino acids. V lost 5 bases and J lost 5, with 14 bases in between. The germline gives CDR1 LGHNA, CDR2 YSLEER. The CDR3 reads CASSASQTRDTQYF. Written as DNA, the CDR3 is TGCGCCAGCAGCGCGTCACAGACGAGAGATACGCAGTATTTT.

This chain links TRBV19 with TRBJ2-3; TRBD1 matches 10 bases. The CDR3 runs 16 residues. After removal of 7 bases from V and 2 bases from J, the junction contained 9 bases not matched to a gene. Germline CDR1 and CDR2: LNHDA and SQIVND (reference sequence). As DNA, the CDR3 is TGTGCCAGTAATCCGACCGGGACAGGGGCCACAGATACGCAGTATTTT. Its protein is CASNPTGTGATDTQYF.

This clone was picked up one time. In DNA, the CDR3 is TGTGCCAGCAGCGCCGGACAGGCCAGCTCCTACGAGCAGTACTTC. Residues: CASSAGQASSYEQYF. The V gene is TRBV9, the J gene TRBJ2-7; 7 positions match TRBD1. CDR1 SGDLS and CDR2 YYNGEE come from the germline V gene. The trim removed 3 bases at V and 0 bases at J, leaving 6 bases unmatched. The CDR3 sequence is 15 residues long.

The chain uses TRBV7-9 and TRBJ2-1; D is undetermined. With 1 base removed from V and 3 bases from J, the gap between germline ends came to 4 bases. This CDR3 region has 13 residues. Germline V gene lookup returns CDR1 SEHNR and CDR2 FQNEAQ (reference sequence). The CDR3 sequence: CASSLEHYNEQFF. The CDR3 DNA sequence: TGTGCCAGCAGCTTAGAACACTACAATGAGCAGTTCTTC.

This chain uses TRBV11-3 with TRBJ2-1, with D possibly matching TRBD1 (6 bases). The CDR3 is 12 residues long. Germline V gives CDR1 SGHNT, CDR2 YENEEA. With 5 bases removed from V and 7 bases from J, the gap between germline ends came to 9 bases. DNA for the CDR3: TGTGCCAGCAGCCCTGGACAGAATGAGCAGTTCTTC. Translating it yields CASSPGQNEQFF.

The V call is TRBV29-1, the J call TRBJ2-5, with 7 bases identical to TRBD2. Unmatched junction bases numbered 7, after V lost 5 bases and J lost 4 bases. The CDR3 has 13 amino acids. CDR1 SQVTM and CDR2 ANQGSEA come from the germline V gene. The CDR3: CSVSNGGIETQYF. DNA for the CDR3: TGCAGCGTTTCAAACGGGGGGATAGAGACCCAGTACTTC.

This chain uses TRBV20-1 with TRBJ2-1; 11 bases line up with TRBD1. This CDR3 has 20 amino acids. Trimming took 3 bases from V and 6 from J; bases not matched to a gene: 22. CDR1 DFQATT and CDR2 SNEGSKA come from the germline V gene (reference sequence). The CDR3 DNA sequence: TGCAGTGCTAGTCGTCAACTCGGGACAGGGGGATTGGGTGTCGTCAATGAGCAGTTCTTC. Translated: CSASRQLGTGGLGVVNEQFF.

The gene calls are TRBV9 and TRBJ2-1; 8 bases are shared with TRBD2. Germline lookup yields CDR1 SGDLS and CDR2 YYNGEE. CDR3 length: 14 amino acids. After removal of 0 bases from V and 6 bases from J, the junction contained 2 bases not matched to a gene. CDR3 protein: CASSVGREGNEQFF. DNA of the CDR3: TGTGCCAGCAGCGTAGGACGGGAGGGCAATGAGCAGTTCTTC.

The rearrangement uses TRBV7-2 and TRBJ1-1; D gene ambiguous. Germline V gene lookup returns CDR1 SGHTA and CDR2 FQGNSA. Trimming left V 1 base short and J 1 base short, with 4 bases between. CDR3 size: 13 residues. CDR3 in DNA: TGTGCCAGCAGCTTAGTCAGGAACACTGAAGCTTTCTTT. Its protein is CASSLVRNTEAFF.

The CDR3 protein is CASSQAGGNEQYF. CDR3 in DNA: TGTGCCAGCAGCCAAGCCGGGGGGAACGAGCAGTACTTC. J is TRBJ2-7 and V is TRBV3-1 (or the pseudogene TRBV3-2); 7 bases are shared with TRBD2. V was clipped by 1 base and J by 5 bases; unmatched bases: 2. The CDR3 spans 13 residues. Germline assignment: CDR1 LGHDT and CDR2 YNNKEL (reference sequence).

This clone was counted a single time. V is TRBV28 and J is TRBJ2-5; 8 bases align to TRBD1. Germline V CDR1 and CDR2: MDHEN, SYDVKM. The CDR3 runs 15 residues. V shed 3 bases, J shed 5 bases, and the junction held 8 bases outside the gene matches. In DNA form, the CDR3 reads TGTGCCAGCAGTTTGTTGGACAGGGAGAGTGAGACCCAGTACTTC. Protein sequence: CASSLLDRESETQYF.

The rearrangement links TRBV5-4 to TRBJ2-2; D not certain. The CDR3 runs to 13 residues. V lost 5 bases and J 5 bases, leaving 10 bases between the germline ends. The V gene's germline CDR1 is SGHNT and CDR2 YYREEE (reference sequence). CDR3 coding DNA: TGTGCCAGCAGTTCCGACGGGACCGGGGAGCTGTTTTTT. Translating it yields CASSSDGTGELFF.

Notes on this clone: Other DNA sequences in the same sample also yield this CDR3. The CDR3 sequence: CASRRTSGSYEQYF. The DNA for the CDR3 is TGTGCCAGTAGACGAACTAGCGGGAGCTACGAGCAGTACTTC. The chain couples TRBV19 to TRBJ2-7, with 11 bases aligning to TRBD2. The CDR3 totals 14 residues. The germline CDR1 and CDR2 sequences are LNHDA and SQIVND (reference sequence). Germline trimming cut 6 bases from V and 3 bases from J; bases unmatched to any gene: 4.

This chain links TRBV24-1 with TRBJ2-5; D gene uncertain. This CDR3 spans 14 amino acids. Germline values: CDR1 KGHDR, CDR2 SFDVKD. V was trimmed by 2 bases and J by 5 bases, leaving 11 bases between them. CDR3 in DNA: TGTGCCACCAGTGATTCTACACTCGGGGAGACCCAGTACTTC. This translates into CATSDSTLGETQYF.

The chain links TRBV3-1 (or the pseudogene TRBV3-2) to TRBJ1-2; tentatively, D is TRBD1 (5 bases). Trimming removed 3 bases from V and 4 bases from J, with 9 bases in between. The CDR3 covers 13 residues. Per the germline V gene, CDR1 is LGHDT and CDR2 is YNNKEL (reference sequence). The CDR3: CASSQAGIYGYTF. The CDR3 nucleotides are TGTGCCAGCAGCCAGGCAGGGATCTATGGCTACACCTTC.

The CDR3 here is CASSLDLLANYGYTF. The CDR3 coding sequence is TGTGCCAGCAGCTTAGATCTGTTAGCTAACTATGGCTACACCTTC. This rearrangement joins TRBV11-2 to TRBJ1-2, with no clear D. The CDR3 spans 15 residues. The germline gives CDR1 SGHAT, CDR2 FQNNGV. Trimming removed 0 bases at V and 0 bases at J, with 8 bases between.

This chain joins TRBV4-1 and TRBJ2-7; 8 bases map to TRBD1. CDR3 length equals 14 residues. Unmatched junction bases numbered 6, after V lost 4 bases and J lost 4 bases. Looked up from germline, CDR1 is MGHRA and CDR2 is YSYEKL. CDR3 nucleotides: TGCGCCAGCAGCCTCCCGGGACAGGAGTACGAGCAGTACTTC. Its translation: CASSLPGQEYEQYF.

This clone was counted a few times. V and J are TRBV28 and TRBJ2-5, with a weak D call TRBD2 (6 bases). Trimming took 6 bases from V and 5 from J, leaving 16 bases between them. Germline CDR1 and CDR2: MDHEN and SYDVKM. This CDR3 is built from 14 residues. As DNA, the CDR3 is TGTGCCAGCAGCGCTATATGGGGGGAGGAGACCCAGTACTTC. Residues: CASSAIWGEETQYF.